Listed here are 21 T cell receptor beta chains from one sample, sequenced in a study of glioma-infiltrating T cells. Using RNA template, CDR3s of TCR alpha and beta were amplified with iRepertoire arm-PCR. TCRdb redid the calling of the multiplex PCR reads with MiXCR, one entry per CDR3 protein. This sample has more than 300,000 distinct CDR3 sequences; approximately 42% occur once, and the top ten carry about 12%. Source material: glioma tissue, nonneoplastic brain tissue, or PBMCs (not recorded which). All receptors come from a human donor with low-grade glioma or glioblastoma, undergoing nonglioma brain surgery, or in good health (not recorded which).

Comments on this clonotype: Without the conserved terminal phenylalanine or tryptophan, this CDR3 likely stems from a read error. The DNA is left out, because the CDR3 cannot be placed on it with certainty; the CDR3 is given as TCRdb lists it. The chain employs TRBV5-4 and TRBJ2-5; TRBD2 is the table's D call, not checked against the DNA. The CDR3 is 10 amino acids in total, end residues counted. Germline lookup yields CDR1 SGHNT and CDR2 YYREEE (reference sequence). CDR3 region: CASSLGTTIL.

J is TRBJ2-1 and V is TRBV5-4; no definite D call. The CDR3 spans 13 residues. Germline V lookup: CDR1 SGHNT, CDR2 YYREEE (reference sequence). V was pared by 5 bases and J by 8 bases, with 14 bases between. CDR3 region: CASSFVDLDEQFF. CDR3 sequence (DNA): TGTGCCAGCAGTTTTGTGGATTTGGATGAGCAGTTCTTC. The complete variable domain, with remaining parts taken from reference TRBV5-4 and TRBJ2-1, reads ETGVTQSPTHLIKTRGQQVTLRCSSQSGHNTVSWYQQALGQGPQFIFQYYREEENGRGNFPPRFSGLQFPNYSSELNVNALELDDSALYLCASSFVDLDEQFFGPGTRLTVL.

This clonotype was counted between two and nine times. J is TRBJ2-1 and V is TRBV28; D may correspond to TRBD1 or TRBD2 (5 bases each). The germline V and J ends were trimmed by 4 bases and 5 bases, with 15 bases remaining between them. Germline V gene sequence: CDR1 MDHEN, CDR2 SYDVKM. The CDR3 spans 15 residues. The CDR3 sequence: CASSYRDRTDNEQFF. As DNA, the CDR3 is TGTGCCAGCAGTTACCGGGACCGGACCGACAATGAGCAGTTCTTC.

The V call is TRBV3-1, the J call TRBJ2-7, with 9 nucleotides matching TRBD1. The V segment lost 1 base and the J segment 1 base; nucleotides outside the gene matches: 5. The CDR3 spans 16 residues. From germline, CDR1 is LGHDT and CDR2 YNNKEL (reference sequence). The CDR3 DNA reads as TGTGCCAGCAGCCAAGTTGGAGGGACAGGGTCCTACGAGCAGTACTTC. It encodes CASSQVGGTGSYEQYF.

The CDR3 reads CASSPQGNSPLHF. The CDR3 nucleotides are TGTGCCAGCTCACCACAGGGGAATTCACCCCTCCACTTT. The chain is built from TRBV18 and TRBJ1-6, with TRBD1 as a possible D gene (5 bases). The CDR3 runs 13 residues. V gave up 1 base and J gave up 7 bases, with 5 bases separating them. Germline lookup yields CDR1 KGHSH and CDR2 LQKENI. Combining the CDR3 with reference TRBV18 and TRBJ1-6 gives the whole variable domain NAGVMQNPRHLVRRRGQEARLRCSPMKGHSHVYWYRQLPEEGLKFMVYLQKENIIDESGMPKERFSAEFPKEGPSILRIQQVVRGDSAAYFCASSPQGNSPLHFGNGTRLTVT.

This clonotype was recorded at least ten times. The rearrangement uses TRBV6-1 and TRBJ2-1, with 11 nucleotides matching TRBD2. The CDR3 length is 15 residues. Germline V gives CDR1 MNHNS, CDR2 SASEGT. Losses at the gene ends were 6 bases for V and 4 bases for J; bases not matched to a gene: 5. The CDR3: CASSSGTSGYNEQFF. The CDR3 DNA reads as TGTGCCAGCAGCTCCGGGACTAGCGGATACAATGAGCAGTTCTTC.

Of note for this clonotype: Just one base apart from a much larger clone, this may be a read error. V usage is TRBV28 and J usage is TRBJ2-1; no reliable D call. Trimming removed 3 bases from V and 13 bases from J, with 13 bases in between. The CDR3 is 12 residues long. CDR1 is MDHEN, CDR2 SYDVKM, per germline. DNA for the CDR3: TGTGCCAGCAGTTTGCGCAAAAACATTCAGTTCTTC. Residues: CASSLRKNIQFF.

This clonotype has ten or more counts. The chain recombines TRBV12-3 or TRBV12-4 with TRBJ2-7, with TRBD1 as a possible D gene (5 bases). This CDR3 has 14 amino acids. The V end was cut by 2 bases, the J end by 2 bases, with 10 bases between. The CDR3 sequence: CASSLLAGTYEQYF. CDR3 nucleotide sequence: TGTGCCAGCAGTTTATTGGCAGGGACCTACGAGCAGTACTTC.

J is TRBJ1-5 and V is TRBV6-5; D is perhaps TRBD1 (6 bases). In germline, CDR1 is MNHEY, CDR2 SVGAGI. Trimming cost V 9 bases and J 1 base, with 10 bases left between them. This CDR3 spans 13 amino acids. CDR3 sequence: CASKRGSNQPQHF. In nucleotides, the CDR3 is TGTGCCAGTAAAAGGGGGAGCAATCAGCCCCAGCATTTT.

This clonotype has at least ten counts. The genes are TRBV28 and TRBJ1-2; the D is unclear. The CDR3 consists of 14 residues. Trimming stripped 5 bases from V and 2 bases from J, with 12 bases between. In germline, CDR1 is MDHEN, CDR2 SYDVKM. Here the CDR3 DNA reads TGTGCCAGCAGTCCGCCCCAACGGAACTATGGCTACACCTTC. Its protein is CASSPPQRNYGYTF.

This clonotype has ten or more counts. The chain recombines TRBV6-1 with TRBJ2-4, with 10 bases matching TRBD2. CDR1 MNHNS and CDR2 SASEGT come from the germline V gene. The CDR3 spans 14 residues. J gave up 7 bases and V 6 bases, and 6 bases lay outside the gene matches. The DNA of the CDR3 is TGTGCCAGCAGCCCGGGACTAGCGCGGAACATTCAGTACTTC. As protein: CASSPGLARNIQYF.

J is TRBJ2-5 and V is TRBV2, with D uncertain. V was pared by 8 bases and J by 2 bases, with 12 bases between. Germline assignment: CDR1 SNHLY and CDR2 FYNNEI. CDR3 length: 13 residues. The CDR3 DNA follows: TGTGCCAGCGACCAAGGGATACAAGAGACCCAGTACTTC. Its protein is CASDQGIQETQYF.

The chain combines TRBV4-3 with TRBJ2-7, with TRBD1 matching 10 bases. This CDR3 has 17 amino acids. Germline V gene lookup returns CDR1 LGHNA and CDR2 YSLEER. V lost 1 base to trimming and J lost 7 bases; unmatched junction nucleotides: 13. CDR3 DNA sequence: TGCGCCAGCAGCCAAGTTGTGGTACCGGGACAGGGGCCTGAGCAGTACTTC. Amino acids: CASSQVVVPGQGPEQYF.

This clonotype was counted ten times or more. The rearrangement joins TRBV20-1 to TRBJ2-3; 7 nucleotides agree with TRBD1. V lost 6 bases, J lost 3 bases, and 6 bases stayed unmatched. Germline CDR1 is DFQATT and CDR2 is SNEGSKA (reference sequence). The CDR3 extends over 13 amino acids. The DNA of the CDR3 is TGCAGTGCCTCCGGGACAGCGACAGATACGCAGTATTTT. Amino acids: CSASGTATDTQYF.

V and J are TRBV20-1 and TRBJ2-3; D possibly corresponds to TRBD1 (5 bases). This CDR3 contains 13 residues. V lost 4 bases and J 2 bases, leaving 10 bases between the germline ends. Germline loops: CDR1 DFQATT, CDR2 SNEGSKA (reference sequence). The CDR3 reads CSATPTVTDTQYF. The CDR3 bases are TGCAGTGCTACCCCGACAGTCACAGATACGCAGTATTTT.

The CDR3 bases are TGTGCCAGCGGTGCAGCGGGAGGGCCGTGGGTAGAGACCCAGTACTTC. This encodes CASGAAGGPWVETQYF. The rearrangement uses TRBV28 and TRBJ2-5, with 10 nucleotides matching TRBD2. The germline gives CDR1 MDHEN, CDR2 SYDVKM. The CDR3 loop spans 16 amino acids. The V segment lost 8 bases and the J segment 4 bases; nucleotides outside the gene matches: 13.

The table lists this clonotype with a few counts. The gene calls are TRBV29-1 and TRBJ1-1; a weak D match, TRBD1 (5 bases). Germline V gene lookup returns CDR1 SQVTM and CDR2 ANQGSEA. CDR3 length equals 14 residues. V was clipped by 5 bases and J by 1 base, with 14 bases between them. The CDR3 coding sequence is TGCAGCGTTTTGGGGGAGACGGCGAACACTGAAGCTTTCTTT. It specifies CSVLGETANTEAFF. Based on the CDR3 plus reference TRBV29-1 and TRBJ1-1, the full variable domain is SAVISQKPSRDICQRGTSLTIQCQVDSQVTMMFWYRQQPGQSLTLIATANQGSEATYESGFVIDKFPISRPNLTFSTLTVSNMSPEDSSIYLCSVLGETANTEAFFGQGTRLTVV.

For this clonotype: A read error is likely, as this CDR3 ends without the conserved phenylalanine or tryptophan. The chain couples TRBV7-2 to TRBJ1-1; D ambiguous. The CDR3 loop spans 17 amino acids. V was trimmed by 5 bases and J by 0 bases, leaving 19 bases between them. The germline CDR1 and CDR2 sequences are SGHTA and FQGNSA. The DNA of the CDR3 is TGTGCCAGCAGCCCCCAAGTCGGCACCATCTTGAACACTGAAGCTTTCCTT. The encoded protein is CASSPQVGTILNTEAFL.

Points on this clonotype: An end of the junction differs from the germline gene, which may be a read error. The rearrangement uses TRBV20-1 and TRBJ1-3; 7 bases fit TRBD1. This CDR3 region has 14 residues. Germline-derived CDR1 and CDR2 are DFQATT and SNEGSKA (reference sequence). CDR3 nucleotides: TGCAGTGCTAGTTGGTCCAGGGGGGCTAACACCATATGTTTT. This codes for CSASWSRGANTICF.

This clonotype was seen at least ten times. The gene calls are TRBV28 and TRBJ1-4; tentatively, D is TRBD1 (5 bases). Germline V gene lookup returns CDR1 MDHEN and CDR2 SYDVKM. V shed 2 bases and J shed 8 bases, with 9 bases lying between them. The CDR3 is 13 amino acids. The CDR3 sequence: CASSLQQDEKLFF. Written as DNA, the CDR3 is TGTGCCAGCAGTTTACAACAGGACGAAAAACTGTTTTTT.

This clonotype was detected a few times. The chain carries TRBV28 and TRBJ1-1; D gene ambiguous. CDR3 size: 15 residues. Germline-derived CDR1 and CDR2 are MDHEN and SYDVKM. V was pared by 5 bases and J by 2 bases, with 15 bases between. CDR3 DNA: TGTGCCAGCAGTCCTCCGGCTGGTGGAAACACTGAAGCTTTCTTT. Amino acids: CASSPPAGGNTEAFF.